Following are 26 T cell receptor beta chains from one sample sequenced in a study of T cell responses to AZD1222 COVID-19 vaccine. The data were produced by immunoSEQ multiplex PCR, yet TCRdb's version contains in-frame clones alone and is incomplete. The sample records 140,000 to 150,000 clones, around 93% being singletons. The source was peripheral blood, collected on day 0 of AZD1222 vaccination. These receptors came from an adult in good health.

V usage is TRBV7-9 and J usage is TRBJ2-1; TRBD2 matches 7 bases. This CDR3 has 13 amino acids. CDR1 is SEHNR, CDR2 FQNEAQ, per germline (reference sequence). After removal of 7 bases from V and 5 bases from J, the junction contained 5 bases not matched to a gene. The CDR3 DNA reads as TGTGCCAGCATCCAGACTAGCAACAATGAGCAGTTCTTC. This translates into CASIQTSNNEQFF.

This clone is a singleton in its sample. This sequence joins TRBV3-1 (or the pseudogene TRBV3-2) and TRBJ2-3; no clear D gene. CDR3 length: 12 amino acids. V lost 6 bases and J lost 5, with 9 bases in between. Germline CDR1 is LGHDT and CDR2 is YNNKEL (reference sequence). DNA for the CDR3: TGTGCCAGCAGTTCGGACGGAGATACGCAGTATTTT. Amino acids: CASSSDGDTQYF.

The rearrangement uses TRBV7-9 and TRBJ1-3; 8 bases agree with TRBD1. V trimming: 5 bases; J trimming: 2 bases; junction bases outside the gene matches: 8. Germline V gene data show CDR1 as SEHNR and CDR2 as FQNEAQ (reference sequence). The CDR3 is 16 residues long. In DNA, the CDR3 is TGTGCCAGCAGCGCGGACTCAGGGGGCCCTGGAAACACCATATATTTT. Amino acids: CASSADSGGPGNTIYF.

This chain connects TRBV5-1 to TRBJ2-5, with a weak D call TRBD1 (5 bases). V lost 5 bases, J lost 2 bases, and 13 bases lay in between. This CDR3 has 14 residues. Germline V gene lookup returns CDR1 SGHRS and CDR2 YFSETQ. CDR3 sequence: CASSQQVPQETQYF. The CDR3 DNA sequence: TGCGCCAGCAGTCAACAGGTCCCGCAAGAGACCCAGTACTTC.

In DNA form, the CDR3 reads TGTGCCAGCAGTGTGGGCCCGAGTGGACACTCTGGAAACACCATATATTTT. Its translation: CASSVGPSGHSGNTIYF. The chain links TRBV2 to TRBJ1-3, with D possibly TRBD1 on 5 matching bases. There are 17 residues in the CDR3. Germline values: CDR1 SNHLY, CDR2 FYNNEI. Trimming removed 4 bases from V and 0 bases from J, with 16 bases in between.

The chain employs TRBV29-1 and TRBJ2-1; 10 positions agree with TRBD1. The CDR3 loop spans 14 amino acids. V shed 4 bases and J 9 bases; nucleotides not matched to a gene: 9. Germline-derived CDR1 and CDR2 are SQVTM and ANQGSEA. The CDR3 coding sequence is TGCAGCGTTGGCCGACAGGGGGCCCAGGGTGAGCAGTTCTTC. It encodes CSVGRQGAQGEQFF.

This chain connects TRBV4-1 to TRBJ2-7; TRBD1 matches at 10 bases. V lost 1 base to trimming and J lost 5 bases; unmatched junction nucleotides: 8. The CDR3 has 16 residues. Germline CDR1 is MGHRA and CDR2 is YSYEKL. CDR3 nucleotide sequence: TGCGCCAGCAGCCAAGGGAGGGACAGGGGAGGCCACGAGCAGTACTTC. It yields the protein CASSQGRDRGGHEQYF.

The chain carries TRBV12-2 and TRBJ2-5; TRBD2, the table's D call, lacks a check against the DNA. TRBV12-2 is termed a pseudogene. The CDR3 is 23 amino acids. The CDR3 spells CASRLVAGRAPSAAVVVQETQYF. As DNA, the CDR3 is TGTGCAAGTCGCTTAGTTGCCGGGAGGGCCCCGAGCGCCGCTGTTGTGGTCCAAGAGACCCAGTACTTC.

The chain is built from TRBV19 and TRBJ1-5; D is possibly TRBD1 (6 bases). The CDR3 sequence is 14 residues long. V shed 7 bases and J shed 7 bases, with 17 bases lying between them. Germline V CDR1 and CDR2: LNHDA, SQIVND (reference sequence). CDR3 sequence (DNA): TGTGCCAGTAAGAGGGGGGCTCAAGGGCAGCCCCAGCATTTT. As protein: CASKRGAQGQPQHF. Full variable domain (rest looked up from reference TRBV19 and TRBJ1-5): DGGITQSPKYLFRKEGQNVTLSCEQNLNHDAMYWYRQDPGQGLRLIYYSQIVNDFQKGDIAEGYSVSREKKESFPLTVTSAQKNPTAFYLCASKRGAQGQPQHFGDGTRLSIL.

This chain links TRBV19 with TRBJ2-1; TRBD2 matches at 7 bases. Germline CDR1 reads LNHDA; CDR2 reads SQIVND (reference sequence). The V gene end was trimmed by 9 bases and the J gene end by 1 base; junction bases not matched to a gene: 9. The CDR3 is made up of 15 amino acids. CDR3: CASQGGARSYNEQFF. The CDR3 DNA is TGTGCCAGCCAGGGAGGGGCTAGGTCCTACAATGAGCAGTTCTTC. Filled out from reference TRBV19 and TRBJ2-1, the complete variable domain reads DGGITQSPKYLFRKEGQNVTLSCEQNLNHDAMYWYRQDPGQGLRLIYYSQIVNDFQKGDIAEGYSVSREKKESFPLTVTSAQKNPTAFYLCASQGGARSYNEQFFGPGTRLTVL.

This chain uses TRBV6-5 with TRBJ2-2, with D uncertain. V dropped 2 bases and J dropped 6 bases, with 4 bases sitting between them. Germline values: CDR1 MNHEY, CDR2 SVGAGI. The CDR3 spans 12 residues. CDR3 residues: CASSYGSGELFF. The CDR3 DNA sequence: TGTGCCAGCAGTTACGGGTCCGGGGAGCTGTTTTTT.

This chain uses TRBV19 with TRBJ1-5, with TRBD1 matching over 10 bases. Germline V gene data show CDR1 as LNHDA and CDR2 as SQIVND (reference sequence). There are 17 residues in the CDR3. J lost 3 bases, V lost 5 bases, and 10 bases had no gene match. The CDR3: CASSPSRDRGLNQPQHF. CDR3 bases: TGTGCCAGTAGTCCCAGCCGGGACAGGGGCCTCAATCAGCCCCAGCATTTT.

This chain connects TRBV11-2 to TRBJ2-4; TRBD1 agrees at 7 bases. This CDR3 spans 18 amino acids. From germline, CDR1 is SGHAT and CDR2 FQNNGV. Trimming cost V 0 bases and J 3 bases; bases outside gene matches: 11. Here the CDR3 reads CASSLEGQTFSYKNIQYF. The CDR3 DNA is TGTGCCAGCAGCTTAGAGGGACAGACCTTTTCTTACAAAAACATTCAGTACTTC. The complete variable domain, with remaining parts taken from reference TRBV11-2 and TRBJ2-4, reads EAGVAQSPRYKIIEKRQSVAFWCNPISGHATLYWYQQILGQGPKLLIQFQNNGVVDDSQLPKDRFSAERLKGVDSTLKIQPAKLEDSAVYLCASSLEGQTFSYKNIQYFGAGTRLSVL.

The CDR3 spells CASSQARGAGGYTF. In DNA, the CDR3 is TGTGCCAGCAGCCAAGCTAGGGGGGCGGGTGGCTACACCTTC. This chain connects TRBV3-1 (or the pseudogene TRBV3-2) to TRBJ1-2, with D perhaps matching TRBD1 (6 bases). The CDR3 totals 14 residues. V was clipped by 1 base and J by 7 bases, with 13 bases between them. CDR1 and CDR2 from the germline V gene are LGHDT and YNNKEL (reference sequence).

This clone has a handful of counts. The V gene is TRBV3-1 (or the pseudogene TRBV3-2), the J gene TRBJ1-2, with D unresolved. The CDR3 has 11 residues. Germline CDR1 is LGHDT and CDR2 is YNNKEL (reference sequence). V was clipped by 1 base and J by 12 bases, with 9 bases between them. This CDR3 reads CASSQGVANTF. CDR3 nucleotides: TGTGCCAGCAGCCAAGGTGTGGCGAACACCTTC.

The chain carries TRBV5-1 and TRBJ1-1; D not certain. The germline gives CDR1 SGHRS, CDR2 YFSETQ. This CDR3 spans 15 amino acids. Trimming left V 0 bases short and J 1 base short, with 10 bases between. The CDR3 loop reads CASSLDRDRNTEAFF. CDR3 sequence (DNA): TGCGCCAGCAGCTTGGATAGAGATCGGAACACTGAAGCTTTCTTT.

The chain has TRBV7-2 and TRBJ2-7; D remains unclear. V lost 5 bases and J lost 0, with 11 bases in between. The CDR3 sequence is 14 residues long. Germline values: CDR1 SGHTA, CDR2 FQGNSA. The CDR3 loop reads CASSLEPSSYEQYF. In DNA form, the CDR3 reads TGTGCCAGCAGCCTCGAGCCATCCTCCTACGAGCAGTACTTC.

V usage is TRBV9 and J usage is TRBJ2-5; the match to TRBD2 covers 8 bases. V dropped 0 bases and J dropped 5; count of bases not matched to a gene: 6. In germline, CDR1 is SGDLS, CDR2 YYNGEE. This CDR3 spans 15 amino acids. CDR3 sequence reads: CASSVGGGRGETQYF. The CDR3 DNA reads as TGTGCCAGCAGCGTAGGCGGGGGGCGGGGGGAGACCCAGTACTTC.

The chain couples TRBV6-2 or TRBV6-3 to TRBJ1-2; D remains unclear. The germline V gene encodes CDR1 MNHEY and CDR2 SVGEGT. This CDR3 has 12 residues. The V end was cut by 2 bases, the J end by 8 bases, with 9 bases between. The CDR3 nucleotides are TGTGCCAGCAGTTACGTCCGCGGGGGCTACACCTTC. This encodes CASSYVRGGYTF.

The gene calls are TRBV11-2 and TRBJ2-1; 13 nucleotides match TRBD2. The CDR3 is 15 residues long. The germline V gene has CDR1 SGHAT and CDR2 FQNNGV. The J segment lost 4 bases and the V segment lost 6 bases, leaving 3 bases of the junction unmatched. Here the CDR3 reads CASRGTSGKYNEQFF. The CDR3 DNA sequence: TGTGCCAGCAGGGGGACTAGCGGGAAGTACAATGAGCAGTTCTTC.

This clone was counted a single time. The chain has TRBV11-2 and TRBJ1-1; tentatively, D is TRBD1 (5 bases). CDR1 and CDR2 from the germline V gene are SGHAT and FQNNGV. Trimming pared 3 bases from V and 1 base from J, leaving 12 bases between. The CDR3 totals 15 residues. CDR3 coding DNA: TGTGCCAGCAGCTTCCGCAGGGCGGGGAACACTGAAGCTTTCTTT. The encoded protein is CASSFRRAGNTEAFF.

This clone came up once. This rearrangement joins TRBV5-6 to TRBJ1-5; D not certain. V lost 4 bases to trimming and J lost 5 bases, with 13 bases between them. From germline, CDR1 is SGHDT and CDR2 YYEEEE. The CDR3 contains 14 residues. CDR3 sequence (DNA): TGTGCCAGCAGCCGGGGAAGTGGCGATCAGCCCCAGCATTTT. The encoded protein is CASSRGSGDQPQHF.

The CDR3 coding sequence is TGTGCCAGTAGTGCTTCAGGGGGAGCTTTCTTT. It encodes CASSASGGAFF. The chain couples TRBV19 to TRBJ1-1; 7 positions agree with TRBD1. This CDR3 region has 11 residues. V lost 5 bases, J lost 10 bases, and 4 bases stayed unmatched. Germline loops: CDR1 LNHDA, CDR2 SQIVND (reference sequence).

The J gene is TRBJ1-2, the V gene TRBV7-9; D perhaps matches TRBD1 (5 bases). The V end lost 1 base, the J end lost 4 bases, and 10 bases lay between the germline ends. Germline V gene sequence: CDR1 SEHNR, CDR2 FQNEAQ (reference sequence). The CDR3 runs 14 residues. CDR3 amino acids: CASSLEGESYGYTF. DNA for the CDR3: TGTGCCAGCAGCTTAGAAGGGGAGTCCTATGGCTACACCTTC.

V gene TRBV25-1 combines with J gene TRBJ1-3; 10 nucleotides line up with TRBD1. The CDR3 has 16 residues. Germline CDR1 is MGHDK and CDR2 is SYGVNS. The J segment lost 4 bases and the V segment lost 5 bases, leaving 8 bases of the junction unmatched. The CDR3 DNA reads TGTGCCAGCAGTCCTGGACAGGGGGAACAGGGAAACACCATATATTTT. Its translation is CASSPGQGEQGNTIYF. Using reference TRBV25-1 and TRBJ1-3 for the parts outside the CDR3, the full variable domain is EADIYQTPRYLVIGTGKKITLECSQTMGHDKMYWYQQDPGMELHLIHYSYGVNSTEKGDLSSESTVSRIRTEHFPLTLESARPSHTSQYLCASSPGQGEQGNTIYFGEGSWLTVV.

The chain carries TRBV19 and TRBJ2-1; D is undetermined. This CDR3 has 13 amino acids. V was shortened by 6 bases and J by 0 bases, with 6 bases between the two germline ends. Germline CDR1 reads LNHDA; CDR2 reads SQIVND (reference sequence). Here the CDR3 DNA reads TGTGCCAGTAGGTCGGACTCCTACAATGAGCAGTTCTTC. Translated, it gives CASRSDSYNEQFF.